This T cell receptor (beta chain) appears in the sequencing data of a study of T cells after somatic rescue of genetic block. Germline V gene sequence: CDR1 SGHRS, CDR2 YFSETQ. V lost 0 bases to trimming and J lost 5 bases; unmatched junction nucleotides: 5. This CDR3 spans 14 amino acids. The method was immunoSEQ multiplex PCR; TCRdb's version includes in-frame clones alone and lacks a portion of them. The sample carries tens of thousands of clones, about 91% recorded once. The gene calls are TRBV5-1 and TRBJ2-7, with 7 bases identical to TRBD2. Source material: peripheral blood mononuclear cells (PBMCs). The origin of this receptor is a man in his forties or fifties. The CDR3 reads CASSLGGGVHEQYF. The CDR3 region has the DNA TGCGCCAGCAGCTTGGGGGGAGGGGTCCACGAGCAGTACTTC.